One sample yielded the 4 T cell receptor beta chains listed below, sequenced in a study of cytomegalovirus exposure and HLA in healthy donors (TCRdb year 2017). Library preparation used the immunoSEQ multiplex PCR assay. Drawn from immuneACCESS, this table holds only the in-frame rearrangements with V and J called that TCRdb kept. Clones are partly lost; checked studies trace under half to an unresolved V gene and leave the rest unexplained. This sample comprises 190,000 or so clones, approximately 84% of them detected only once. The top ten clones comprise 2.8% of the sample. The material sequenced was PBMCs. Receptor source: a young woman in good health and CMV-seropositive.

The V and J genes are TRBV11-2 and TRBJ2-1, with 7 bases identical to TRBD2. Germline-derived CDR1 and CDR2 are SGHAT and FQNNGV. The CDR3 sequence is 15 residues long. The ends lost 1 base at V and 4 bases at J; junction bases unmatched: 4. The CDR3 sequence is CASSLGAGRYNEQFF. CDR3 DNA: TGTGCCAGCAGCTTAGGAGCGGGGAGGTACAATGAGCAGTTCTTC.

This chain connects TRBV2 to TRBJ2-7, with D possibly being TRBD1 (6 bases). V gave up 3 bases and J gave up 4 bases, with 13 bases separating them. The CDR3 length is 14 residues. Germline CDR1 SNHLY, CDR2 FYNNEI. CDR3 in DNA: TGTGCCAGCAGTGAGGACAGCAGGTATTACGAGCAGTACTTC. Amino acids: CASSEDSRYYEQYF.

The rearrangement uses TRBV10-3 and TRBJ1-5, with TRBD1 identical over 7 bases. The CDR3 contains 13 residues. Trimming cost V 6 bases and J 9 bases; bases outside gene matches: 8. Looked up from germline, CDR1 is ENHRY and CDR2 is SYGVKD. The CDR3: CAIRGTDKGPQHF. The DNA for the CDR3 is TGTGCCATCAGGGGGACAGATAAGGGGCCCCAGCATTTT.

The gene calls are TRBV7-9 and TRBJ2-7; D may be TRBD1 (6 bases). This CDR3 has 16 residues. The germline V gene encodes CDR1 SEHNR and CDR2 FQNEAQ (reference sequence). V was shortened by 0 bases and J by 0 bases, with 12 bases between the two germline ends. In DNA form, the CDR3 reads TGTGCCAGCAGCTTAGCGGGCAGGGGCCTCTCCTACGAGCAGTACTTC. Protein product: CASSLAGRGLSYEQYF.